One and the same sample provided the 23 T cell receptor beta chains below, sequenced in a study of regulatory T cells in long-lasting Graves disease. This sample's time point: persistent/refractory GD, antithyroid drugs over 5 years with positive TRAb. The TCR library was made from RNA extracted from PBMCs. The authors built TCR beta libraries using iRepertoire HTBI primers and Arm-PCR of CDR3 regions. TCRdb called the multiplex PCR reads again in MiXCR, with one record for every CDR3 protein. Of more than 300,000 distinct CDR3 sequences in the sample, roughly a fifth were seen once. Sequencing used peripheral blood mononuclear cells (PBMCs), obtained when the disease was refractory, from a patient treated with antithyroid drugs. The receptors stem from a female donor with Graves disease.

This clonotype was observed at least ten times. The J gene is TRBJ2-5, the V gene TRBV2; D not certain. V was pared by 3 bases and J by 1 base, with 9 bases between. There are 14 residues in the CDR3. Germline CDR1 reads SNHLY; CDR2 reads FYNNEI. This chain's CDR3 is CASSDWIAQETQYF. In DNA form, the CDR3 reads TGTGCCAGCAGTGATTGGATAGCCCAAGAGACCCAGTACTTC.

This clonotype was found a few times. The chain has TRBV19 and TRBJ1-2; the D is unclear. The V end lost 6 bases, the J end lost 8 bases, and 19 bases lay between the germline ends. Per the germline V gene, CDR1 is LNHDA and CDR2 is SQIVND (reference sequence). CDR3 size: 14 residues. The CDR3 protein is CASSRNLEVGGYTF. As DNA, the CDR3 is TGTGCCAGTAGCCGGAACTTGGAGGTCGGCGGCTACACCTTC.

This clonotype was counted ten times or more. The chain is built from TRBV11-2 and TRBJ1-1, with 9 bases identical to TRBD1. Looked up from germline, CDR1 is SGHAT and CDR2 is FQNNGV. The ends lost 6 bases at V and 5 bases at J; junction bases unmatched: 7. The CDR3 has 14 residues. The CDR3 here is CASRATGGRTEAFF. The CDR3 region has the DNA TGTGCCAGCAGGGCTACAGGGGGCAGGACTGAAGCTTTCTTT.

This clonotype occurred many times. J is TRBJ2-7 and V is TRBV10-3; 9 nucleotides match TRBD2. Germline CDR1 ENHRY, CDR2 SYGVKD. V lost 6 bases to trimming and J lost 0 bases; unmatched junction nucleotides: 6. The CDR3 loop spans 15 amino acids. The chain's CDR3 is CAIRTTSGSSYEQYF. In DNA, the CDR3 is TGTGCCATCAGGACGACTAGCGGTAGCTCCTACGAGCAGTACTTC.

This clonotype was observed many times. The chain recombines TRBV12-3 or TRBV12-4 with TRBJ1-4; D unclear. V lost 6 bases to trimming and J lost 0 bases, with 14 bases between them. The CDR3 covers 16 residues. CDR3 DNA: TGTGCCAGCAGCCGTGGTCCTGCTGCAACTAATGAAAAACTGTTTTTT. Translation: CASSRGPAATNEKLFF.

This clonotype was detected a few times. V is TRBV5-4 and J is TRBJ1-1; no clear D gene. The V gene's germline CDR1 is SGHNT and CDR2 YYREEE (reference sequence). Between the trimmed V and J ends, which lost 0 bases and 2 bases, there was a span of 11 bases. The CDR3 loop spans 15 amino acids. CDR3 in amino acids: CASSLDLVSNTEAFF. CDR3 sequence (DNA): TGTGCCAGCAGCTTGGACCTCGTGAGCAACACTGAAGCTTTCTTT.

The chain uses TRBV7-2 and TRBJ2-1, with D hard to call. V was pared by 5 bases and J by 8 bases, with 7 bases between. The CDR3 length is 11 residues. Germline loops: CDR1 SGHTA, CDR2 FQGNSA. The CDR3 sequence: CASSRAYEQFF. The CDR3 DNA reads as TGTGCCAGCAGCCGAGCCTATGAGCAGTTCTTC.

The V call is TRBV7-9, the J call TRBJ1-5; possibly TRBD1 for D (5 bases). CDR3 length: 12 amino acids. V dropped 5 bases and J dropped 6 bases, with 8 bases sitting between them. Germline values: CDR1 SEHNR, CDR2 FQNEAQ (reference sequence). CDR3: CASSEGSQPQHF. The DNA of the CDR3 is TGTGCCAGCAGCGAGGGGAGTCAGCCCCAGCATTTT.

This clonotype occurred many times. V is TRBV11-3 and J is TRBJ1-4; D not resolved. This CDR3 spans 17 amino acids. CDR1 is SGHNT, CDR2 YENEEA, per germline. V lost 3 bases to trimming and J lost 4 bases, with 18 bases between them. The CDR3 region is CASSLAGKEKDNEKLFF. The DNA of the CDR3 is TGTGCCAGCAGCTTGGCCGGAAAGGAAAAGGATAATGAAAAACTGTTTTTT.

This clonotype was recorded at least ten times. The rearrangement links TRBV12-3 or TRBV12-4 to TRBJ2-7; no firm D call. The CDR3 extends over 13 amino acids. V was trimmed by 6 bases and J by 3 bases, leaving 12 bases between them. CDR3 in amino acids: CASSPRLYYEQYF. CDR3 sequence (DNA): TGTGCCAGCAGCCCGAGACTTTACTACGAGCAGTACTTC.

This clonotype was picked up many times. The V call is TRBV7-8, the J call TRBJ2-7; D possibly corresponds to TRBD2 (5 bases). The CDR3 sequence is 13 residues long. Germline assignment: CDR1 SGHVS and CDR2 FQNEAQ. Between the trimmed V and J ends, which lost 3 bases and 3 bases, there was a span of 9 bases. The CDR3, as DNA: TGTGCCAGCAGCTTCCGGGGTGGCTACGAGCAGTACTTC. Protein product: CASSFRGGYEQYF.

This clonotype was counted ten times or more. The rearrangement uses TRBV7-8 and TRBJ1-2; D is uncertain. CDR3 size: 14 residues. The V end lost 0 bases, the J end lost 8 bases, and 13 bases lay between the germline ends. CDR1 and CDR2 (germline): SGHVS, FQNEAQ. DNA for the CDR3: TGTGCCAGCAGCTTAGCTTGGGCAGAAGGAGGCTACACCTTC. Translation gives CASSLAWAEGGYTF.

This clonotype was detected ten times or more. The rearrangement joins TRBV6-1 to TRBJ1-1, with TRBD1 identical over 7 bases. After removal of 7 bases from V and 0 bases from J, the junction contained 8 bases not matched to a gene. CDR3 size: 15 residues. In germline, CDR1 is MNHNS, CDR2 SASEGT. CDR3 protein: CASTYRGLLNTEAFF. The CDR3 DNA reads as TGTGCCAGCACCTACAGGGGCCTCCTGAACACTGAAGCTTTCTTT.

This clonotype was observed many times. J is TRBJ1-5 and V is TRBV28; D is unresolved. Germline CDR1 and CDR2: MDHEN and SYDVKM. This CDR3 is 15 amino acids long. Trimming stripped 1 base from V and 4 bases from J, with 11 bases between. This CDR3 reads CASSLLSDGNQPQHF. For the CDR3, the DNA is TGTGCCAGCAGTTTATTGTCGGACGGGAATCAGCCCCAGCATTTT.

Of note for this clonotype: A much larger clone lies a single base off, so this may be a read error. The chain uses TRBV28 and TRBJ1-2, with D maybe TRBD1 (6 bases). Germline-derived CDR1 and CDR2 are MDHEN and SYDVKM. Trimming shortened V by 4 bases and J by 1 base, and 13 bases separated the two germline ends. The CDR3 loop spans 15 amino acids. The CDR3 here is CASSSPGQSNYGYTF. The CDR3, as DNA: TGTGCCAGCAGTTCTCCGGGACAAAGTAACTATGGCTACACCTTC.

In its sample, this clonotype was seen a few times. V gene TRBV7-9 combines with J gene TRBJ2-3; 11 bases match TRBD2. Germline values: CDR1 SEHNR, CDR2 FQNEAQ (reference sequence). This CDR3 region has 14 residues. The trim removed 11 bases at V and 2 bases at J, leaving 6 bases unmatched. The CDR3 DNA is TGTGCCTCAGAGACTAGCGGGATCACAGATACGCAGTATTTT. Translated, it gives CASETSGITDTQYF.

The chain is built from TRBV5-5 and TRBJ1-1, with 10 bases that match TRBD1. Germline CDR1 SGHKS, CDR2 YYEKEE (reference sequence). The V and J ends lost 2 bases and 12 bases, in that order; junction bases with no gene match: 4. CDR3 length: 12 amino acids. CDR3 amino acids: CASSLGQGVTFF. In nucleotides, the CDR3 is TGTGCCAGCAGCTTAGGACAGGGGGTGACTTTCTTT.

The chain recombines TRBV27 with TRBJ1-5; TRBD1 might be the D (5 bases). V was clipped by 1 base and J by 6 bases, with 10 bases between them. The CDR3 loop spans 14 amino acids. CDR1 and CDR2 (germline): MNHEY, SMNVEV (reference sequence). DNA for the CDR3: TGTGCCAGCAGTTTATATGGGGGAACTCAGCCCCAGCATTTT. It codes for CASSLYGGTQPQHF.

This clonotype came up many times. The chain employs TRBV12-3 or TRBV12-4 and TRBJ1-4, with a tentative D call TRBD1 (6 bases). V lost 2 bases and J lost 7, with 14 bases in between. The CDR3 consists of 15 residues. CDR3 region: CASSLLGRGGEKLFF. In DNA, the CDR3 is TGTGCCAGCAGTTTACTGGGCAGGGGAGGTGAAAAACTGTTTTTT.

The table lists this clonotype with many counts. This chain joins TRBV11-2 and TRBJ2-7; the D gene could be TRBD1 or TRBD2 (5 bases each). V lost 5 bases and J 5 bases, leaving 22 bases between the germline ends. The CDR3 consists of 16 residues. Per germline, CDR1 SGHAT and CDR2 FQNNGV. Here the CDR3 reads CASSPRPYRRNDEQYF. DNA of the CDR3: TGTGCCAGCAGCCCGCGGCCCTACAGGAGGAATGACGAGCAGTACTTC.

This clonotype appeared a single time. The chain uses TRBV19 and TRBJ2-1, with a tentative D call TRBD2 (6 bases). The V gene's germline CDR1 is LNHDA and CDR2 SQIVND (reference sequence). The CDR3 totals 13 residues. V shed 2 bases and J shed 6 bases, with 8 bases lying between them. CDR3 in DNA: TGTGCCAGTAGTATAAGACTAGTCAATGAGCAGTTCTTC. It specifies CASSIRLVNEQFF.

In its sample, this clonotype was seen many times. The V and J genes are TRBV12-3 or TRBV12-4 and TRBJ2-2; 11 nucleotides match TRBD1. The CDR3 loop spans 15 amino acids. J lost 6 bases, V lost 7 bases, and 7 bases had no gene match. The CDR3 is CASNGLGQGAGELFF. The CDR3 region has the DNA TGTGCCAGCAATGGCCTGGGACAGGGGGCCGGGGAGCTGTTTTTT.

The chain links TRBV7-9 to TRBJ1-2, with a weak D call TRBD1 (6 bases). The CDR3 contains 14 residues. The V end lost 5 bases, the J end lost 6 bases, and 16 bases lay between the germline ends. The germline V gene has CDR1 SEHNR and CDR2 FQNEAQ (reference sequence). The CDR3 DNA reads TGTGCCAGCAGCCCCGCCGGGGGGCAGAATGGCTACACCTTC. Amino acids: CASSPAGGQNGYTF.